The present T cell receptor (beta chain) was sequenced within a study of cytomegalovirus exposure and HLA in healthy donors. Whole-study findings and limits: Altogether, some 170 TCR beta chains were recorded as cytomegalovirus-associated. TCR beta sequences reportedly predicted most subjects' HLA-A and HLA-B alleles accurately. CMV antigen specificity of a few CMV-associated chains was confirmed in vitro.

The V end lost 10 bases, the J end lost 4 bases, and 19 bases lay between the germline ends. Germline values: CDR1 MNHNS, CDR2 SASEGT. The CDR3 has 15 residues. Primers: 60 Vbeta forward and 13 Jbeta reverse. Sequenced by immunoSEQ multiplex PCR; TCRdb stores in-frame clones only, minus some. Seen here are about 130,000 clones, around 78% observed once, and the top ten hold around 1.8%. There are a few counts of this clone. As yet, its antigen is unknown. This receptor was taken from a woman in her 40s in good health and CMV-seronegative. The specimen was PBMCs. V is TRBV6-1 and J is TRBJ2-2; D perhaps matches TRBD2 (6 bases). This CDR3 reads CANSRQRRGTGELFF. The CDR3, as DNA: TGTGCCAATTCAAGACAGCGGAGGGGCACCGGGGAGCTGTTTTTT.